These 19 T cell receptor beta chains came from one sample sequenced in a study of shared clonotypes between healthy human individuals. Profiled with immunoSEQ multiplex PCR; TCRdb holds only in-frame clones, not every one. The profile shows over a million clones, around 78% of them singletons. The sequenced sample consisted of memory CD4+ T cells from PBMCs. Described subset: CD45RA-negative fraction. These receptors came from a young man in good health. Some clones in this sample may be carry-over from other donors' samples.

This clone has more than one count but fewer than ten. CDR3 coding DNA: TGTGCCAGCAGCTTAGATTATAATCAGCCCCAGCATTTT. Translated, it gives CASSLDYNQPQHF. The rearrangement joins TRBV11-2 to TRBJ1-5; no firm D call. Germline assignment: CDR1 SGHAT and CDR2 FQNNGV. The length of the CDR3 is 13 residues. Trimming shortened V by 0 bases and J by 4 bases, and 4 bases separated the two germline ends.

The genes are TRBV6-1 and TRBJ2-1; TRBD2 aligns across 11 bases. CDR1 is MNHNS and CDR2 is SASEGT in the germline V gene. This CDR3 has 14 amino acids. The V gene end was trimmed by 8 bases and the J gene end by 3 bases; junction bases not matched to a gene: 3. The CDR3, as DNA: TGTGCCAGCCGCGGGACTAGCGGCTACAATGAGCAGTTCTTC. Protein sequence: CASRGTSGYNEQFF.

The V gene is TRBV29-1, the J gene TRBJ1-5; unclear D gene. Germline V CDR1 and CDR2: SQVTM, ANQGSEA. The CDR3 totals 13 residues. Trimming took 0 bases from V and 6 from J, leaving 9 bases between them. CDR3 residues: CSVEEGWGQPQHF. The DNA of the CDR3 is TGCAGCGTTGAAGAGGGTTGGGGTCAGCCCCAGCATTTT. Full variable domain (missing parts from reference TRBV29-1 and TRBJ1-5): SAVISQKPSRDICQRGTSLTIQCQVDSQVTMMFWYRQQPGQSLTLIATANQGSEATYESGFVIDKFPISRPNLTFSTLTVSNMSPEDSSIYLCSVEEGWGQPQHFGDGTRLSIL.

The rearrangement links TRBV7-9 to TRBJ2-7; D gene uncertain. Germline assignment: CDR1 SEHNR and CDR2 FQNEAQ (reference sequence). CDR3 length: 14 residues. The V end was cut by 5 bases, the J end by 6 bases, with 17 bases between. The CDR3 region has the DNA TGTGCCAGCAGCCCAAGCCGGGTTCTTCGCGAGCAGTACTTC. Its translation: CASSPSRVLREQYF.

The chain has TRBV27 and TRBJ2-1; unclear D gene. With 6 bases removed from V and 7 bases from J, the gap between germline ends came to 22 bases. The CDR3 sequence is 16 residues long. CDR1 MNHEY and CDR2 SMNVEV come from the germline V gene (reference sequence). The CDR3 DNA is TGTGCCAGCAGCTCTCTACTCCGGGCGAGGCAGAATGAGCAGTTCTTC. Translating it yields CASSSLLRARQNEQFF.

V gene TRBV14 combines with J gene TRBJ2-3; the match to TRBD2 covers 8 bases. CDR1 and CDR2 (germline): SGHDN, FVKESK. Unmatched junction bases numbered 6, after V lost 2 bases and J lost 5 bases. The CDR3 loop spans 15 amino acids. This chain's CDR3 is CASSQQPGGGDTQYF. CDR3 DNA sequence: TGTGCCAGCAGCCAACAACCGGGAGGGGGAGATACGCAGTATTTT.

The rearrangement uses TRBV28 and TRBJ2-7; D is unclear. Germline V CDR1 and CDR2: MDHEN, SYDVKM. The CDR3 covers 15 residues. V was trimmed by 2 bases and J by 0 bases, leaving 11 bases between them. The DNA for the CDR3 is TGTGCCAGCAGTTTAGCTGCGACCAGCTCCTACGAGCAGTACTTC. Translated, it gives CASSLAATSSYEQYF.

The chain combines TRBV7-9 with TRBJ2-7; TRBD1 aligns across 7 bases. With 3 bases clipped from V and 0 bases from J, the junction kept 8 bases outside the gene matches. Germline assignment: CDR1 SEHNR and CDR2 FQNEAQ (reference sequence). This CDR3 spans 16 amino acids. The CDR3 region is CASSLESTGSSYEQYF. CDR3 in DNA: TGTGCCAGCAGCTTGGAGTCGACAGGGTCCTCCTACGAGCAGTACTTC.

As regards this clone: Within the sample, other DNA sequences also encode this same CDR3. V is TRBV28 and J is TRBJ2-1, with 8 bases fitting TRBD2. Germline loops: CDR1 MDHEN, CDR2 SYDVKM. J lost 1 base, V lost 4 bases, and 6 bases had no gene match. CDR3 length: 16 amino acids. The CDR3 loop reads CASSSPGGRSYNEQFF. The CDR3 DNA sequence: TGTGCCAGCAGTTCTCCGGGAGGGAGATCCTACAATGAGCAGTTCTTC.

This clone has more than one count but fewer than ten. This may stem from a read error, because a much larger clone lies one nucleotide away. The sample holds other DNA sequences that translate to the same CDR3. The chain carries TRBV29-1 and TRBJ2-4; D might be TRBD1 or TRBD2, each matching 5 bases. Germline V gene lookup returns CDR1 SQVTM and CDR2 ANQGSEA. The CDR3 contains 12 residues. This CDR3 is CSGGSGKNIQYF. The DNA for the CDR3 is TGCAGCGGGGGGAGTGGCAAAAACATTCAATACTTC.

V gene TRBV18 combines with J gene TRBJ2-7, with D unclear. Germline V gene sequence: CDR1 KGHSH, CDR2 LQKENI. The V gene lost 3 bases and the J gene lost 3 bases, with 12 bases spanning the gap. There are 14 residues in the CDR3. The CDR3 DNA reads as TGTGCCAGCTCACCTAAGCGCTCCGTCTACGAGCAGTACTTC. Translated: CASSPKRSVYEQYF.

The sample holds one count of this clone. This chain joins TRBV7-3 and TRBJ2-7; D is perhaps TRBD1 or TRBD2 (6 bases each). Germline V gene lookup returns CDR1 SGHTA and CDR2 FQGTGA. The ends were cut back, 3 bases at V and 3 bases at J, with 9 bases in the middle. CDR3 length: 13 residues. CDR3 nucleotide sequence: TGTGCCAGCAGCTTTGGGGGGCGCTACGAGCAGTACTTC. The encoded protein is CASSFGGRYEQYF.

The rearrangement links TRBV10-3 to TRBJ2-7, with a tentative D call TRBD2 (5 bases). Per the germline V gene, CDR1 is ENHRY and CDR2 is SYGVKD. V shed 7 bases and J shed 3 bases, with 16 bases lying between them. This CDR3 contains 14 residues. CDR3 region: CAINEGRSLYEQYF. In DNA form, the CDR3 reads TGTGCCATCAACGAGGGTAGATCACTCTACGAGCAGTACTTC.

For the CDR3, the DNA is TGCGCCAGCAGTGTTGGGACAGTTCAAGAGACCCAGTACTTC. Protein product: CASSVGTVQETQYF. The chain recombines TRBV5-1 with TRBJ2-5, with 7 bases lining up with TRBD1. V shed 5 bases and J 2 bases; nucleotides not matched to a gene: 6. Germline V lookup: CDR1 SGHRS, CDR2 YFSETQ. The CDR3 runs 14 residues.

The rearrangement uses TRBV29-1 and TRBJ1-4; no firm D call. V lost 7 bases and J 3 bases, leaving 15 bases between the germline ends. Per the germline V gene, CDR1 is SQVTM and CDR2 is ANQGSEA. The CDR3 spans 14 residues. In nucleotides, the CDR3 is TGCAGCGCTCGTATCCGGGTCTCTAATGAAAAACTGTTTTTT. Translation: CSARIRVSNEKLFF. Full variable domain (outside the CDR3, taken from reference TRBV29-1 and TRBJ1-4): SAVISQKPSRDICQRGTSLTIQCQVDSQVTMMFWYRQQPGQSLTLIATANQGSEATYESGFVIDKFPISRPNLTFSTLTVSNMSPEDSSIYLCSARIRVSNEKLFFGSGTQLSVL.

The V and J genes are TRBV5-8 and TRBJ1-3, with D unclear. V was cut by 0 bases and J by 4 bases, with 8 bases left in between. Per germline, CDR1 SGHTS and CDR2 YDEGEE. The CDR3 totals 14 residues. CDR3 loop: CASSLEFPGNTIYF. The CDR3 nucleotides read TGTGCCAGCAGCTTGGAGTTTCCGGGAAACACCATATATTTT. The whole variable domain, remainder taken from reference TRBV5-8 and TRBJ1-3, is EAGVTQSPTHLIKTRGQQATLRCSPISGHTSVYWYQQALGLGLQFLLWYDEGEERNRGNFPPRFSGRQFPNYSSELNVNALELEDSALYLCASSLEFPGNTIYFGEGSWLTVV.

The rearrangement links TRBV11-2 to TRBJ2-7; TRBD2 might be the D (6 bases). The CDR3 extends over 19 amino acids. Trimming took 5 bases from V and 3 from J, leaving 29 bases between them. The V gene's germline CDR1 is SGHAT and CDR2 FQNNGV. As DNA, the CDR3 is TGTGCCAGCAGCATATTGGCGGGACTTATCAGGTTGAAACGCTACGAGCAGTACTTC. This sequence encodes CASSILAGLIRLKRYEQYF.

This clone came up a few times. The CDR3, as DNA: TGTGCCAGCAGGGGACAGGGGACCTTTTACGAGCAGTACTTC. This sequence encodes CASRGQGTFYEQYF. J is TRBJ2-7 and V is TRBV2; 10 nucleotides match TRBD1. The CDR3 runs to 14 residues. Germline CDR1 is SNHLY and CDR2 is FYNNEI. V was pared by 6 bases and J by 4 bases, with 6 bases of the junction left unmatched.

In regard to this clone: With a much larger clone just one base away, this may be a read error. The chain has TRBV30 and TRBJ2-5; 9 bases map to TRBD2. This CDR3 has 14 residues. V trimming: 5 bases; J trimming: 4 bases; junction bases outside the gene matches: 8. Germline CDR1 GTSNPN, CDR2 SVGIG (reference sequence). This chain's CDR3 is CAWGSGTSRETQYF. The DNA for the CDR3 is TGTGCCTGGGGCTCCGGGACTAGCAGAGAGACCCAGTACTTC.